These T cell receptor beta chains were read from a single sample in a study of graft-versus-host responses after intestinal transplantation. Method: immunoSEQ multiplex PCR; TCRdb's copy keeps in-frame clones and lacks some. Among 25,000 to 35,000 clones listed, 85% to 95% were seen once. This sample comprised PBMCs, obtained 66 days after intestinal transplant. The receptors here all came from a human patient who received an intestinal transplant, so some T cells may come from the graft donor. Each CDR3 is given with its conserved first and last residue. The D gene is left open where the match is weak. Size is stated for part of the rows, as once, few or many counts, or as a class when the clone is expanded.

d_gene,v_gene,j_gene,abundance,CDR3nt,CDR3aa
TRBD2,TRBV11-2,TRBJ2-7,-,TGTGCCAGCAGCCCCACGGGGGGGGCGGGAGTATTCTACGAGCAGTACTTC,CASSPTGGAGVFYEQYF
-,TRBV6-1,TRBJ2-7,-,TGTGCCAGCAGTGAATATCGGTTGGGGCCCGGGTACGAGCAGTACTTC,CASSEYRLGPGYEQYF
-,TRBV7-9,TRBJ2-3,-,TGTGCCAGCAGCTTAGTGCTGCGGCTTAGCACAGATACGCAGTATTTT,CASSLVLRLSTDTQYF
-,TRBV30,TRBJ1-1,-,TGTGCCTGGGGCCAGAACACTGAAGCTTTCTTT,CAWGQNTEAFF
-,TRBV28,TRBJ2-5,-,TGTGCCTCCCACCCCCGCAAAGAGTACCAAGAGACCCAGTACTTC,CASHPRKEYQETQYF
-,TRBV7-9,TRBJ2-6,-,TGTGCCAGCCCCGAGGAGGGCAGGGGGGAGAGAGGGGCCAACGTCCTGACTTTC,CASPEEGRGERGANVLTF
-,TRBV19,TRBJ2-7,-,TGTGCCAGTAGTATAGGGATTCGGTCCTACGAGCAGTACTTC,CASSIGIRSYEQYF
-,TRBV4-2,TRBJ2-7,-,TGTGCCAGCAGCCTTAACGCCCTAGAGGACTCCTACGAGCAGTACTTC,CASSLNALEDSYEQYF
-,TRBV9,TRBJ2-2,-,TGTGCCAGCAGCGTAGAGCTGACTATCCGGGGACCCGGGGAGCTGTTTTTT,CASSVELTIRGPGELFF
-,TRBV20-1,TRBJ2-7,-,TGCAGTGCCCAGGCGGTTTACGAGCAGTACTTC,CSAQAVYEQYF
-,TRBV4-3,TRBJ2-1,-,TGCGCCAGCAGCCAAATACAAAGGAGTAACGATGAGCAGTTCTTC,CASSQIQRSNDEQFF
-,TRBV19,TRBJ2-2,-,TGTGCCAGTAGTTCCGGCGGGGAGCTGTTTTTT,CASSSGGELFF
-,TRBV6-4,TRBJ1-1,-,TGTGCCAGCGGGACTCCCGGGGACACTGAAGCTTTCTTT,CASGTPGDTEAFF
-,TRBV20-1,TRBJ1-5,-,TGCAGTGCTAGGAGGAATCAGCCCCAGCATTTT,CSARRNQPQHF
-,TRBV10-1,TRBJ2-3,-,TGCGCCAGCAGTGAGTCACTTAGGAGGTCCTCTAGCACAGATACGCAGTATTTT,CASSESLRRSSSTDTQYF
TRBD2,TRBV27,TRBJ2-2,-,TGTGCCAGCAGTTTAACCCCTACTAGCGGGAGAGACACCGGGGAGCTGTTTTTT,CASSLTPTSGRDTGELFF
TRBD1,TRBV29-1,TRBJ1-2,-,TGCAGCGAGGGGTCCAGGGACAGCTATGGCTACACCTTC,CSEGSRDSYGYTF
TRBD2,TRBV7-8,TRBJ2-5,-,TGTGCCAGCAGCACGAATCTAGCGGGGGGGTTTGAGACCCAGTACTTC,CASSTNLAGGFETQYF
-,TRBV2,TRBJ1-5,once,TGTGCCAGCAGTGACATTTATAGCAATCGGCCCCAGCATTTT,CASSDIYSNRPQHF
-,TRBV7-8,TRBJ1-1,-,TGTGCCAGCAGCTTAGTACCGAACACTGAAGCTTTCTTT,CASSLVPNTEAFF
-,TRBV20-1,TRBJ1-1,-,TGCAGTGCTAGGTCGGAGGAGGCTTTCTTT,CSARSEEAFF
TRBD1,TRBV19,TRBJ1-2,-,TGTGCCAGTAGTATTACAGGGGCTAACTATGGCTACACCTTC,CASSITGANYGYTF
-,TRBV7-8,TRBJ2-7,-,TGTGCCAGCAGCTACTTGGCACCGTGGTACGAGCAGTACTTC,CASSYLAPWYEQYF
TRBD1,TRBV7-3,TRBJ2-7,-,TGTGCCAGCAGCGAAACCGGGACAGACTACGAGCAGTACTTC,CASSETGTDYEQYF
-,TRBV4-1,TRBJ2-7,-,TGCGCCAGCAGCCAAACAAGACGGGCCTACGAGCAGTACTTC,CASSQTRRAYEQYF
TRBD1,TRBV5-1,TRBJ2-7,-,TGCGCCAGCAGCTACAGGACAGGAGTCGACGAGCAGTACTTC,CASSYRTGVDEQYF
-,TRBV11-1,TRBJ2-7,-,TGTGCCAGCAGCTTAATGGGGGCACCCTACGAGCAGTACTTC,CASSLMGAPYEQYF
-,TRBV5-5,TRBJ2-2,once,TGTGCCAGCAGCTCTTCCGACAGGTATATCGGCGGGGAGCTGTTTTTT,CASSSSDRYIGGELFF
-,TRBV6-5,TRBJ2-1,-,TGTGCCAGCAGAGCCCCTTACGGGGATGAGCAGTTCTTC,CASRAPYGDEQFF
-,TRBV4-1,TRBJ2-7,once,TGCGCCAGCAGCCAAGTTCGATCCTACGAGCAGTACTTC,CASSQVRSYEQYF
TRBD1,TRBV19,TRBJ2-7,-,TGTGCCACCGGGCAGGGGGTCGCCTACGAGCAGTACTTC,CATGQGVAYEQYF
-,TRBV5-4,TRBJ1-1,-,TGTGCCAGCAGCTTACACACTGAAGCTTTCTTT,CASSLHTEAFF
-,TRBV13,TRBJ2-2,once,TGTGCCAGCAGCTTAGAGGGCCGTCCCACCGGGGAGCTGTTTTTT,CASSLEGRPTGELFF
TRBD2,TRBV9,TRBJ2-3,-,TGTGCCAGCACCCCCGCTAGCGGGGACACAGATACGCAGTATTTT,CASTPASGDTDTQYF
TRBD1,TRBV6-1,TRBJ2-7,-,TGTGCCAGCTTCGGTGACAGGGGATTTTCCTACGAGCAGTACTTC,CASFGDRGFSYEQYF
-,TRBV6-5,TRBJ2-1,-,TGTGCCAGCAGTTACTCGATAAGCGGTCCTGGGGAGTTCTTC,CASSYSISGPGEFF
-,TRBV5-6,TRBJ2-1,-,TGTGCCAGCAGCTCGCCAACCAGGGTCACGTTGCCTAACAATGAGCAGTTCTTC,CASSSPTRVTLPNNEQFF
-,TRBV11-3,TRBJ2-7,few,TGTGCCAGCAGCTTTCGGGGGTTCGGGGTCTACGAGCAGTACTTC,CASSFRGFGVYEQYF
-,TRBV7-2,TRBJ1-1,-,TGTGCCAGCAGCTGGGGACGGGGGGCTGAAGCTTTCTTT,CASSWGRGAEAFF
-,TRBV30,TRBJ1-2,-,TGTGCCTGGAATAAACGAGGGGGGGTTGGGAACTATGGCTACACCTTC,CAWNKRGGVGNYGYTF
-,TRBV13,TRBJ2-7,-,TGTGCCAGCAGCGGAACGGGCTACGAGCAGTACTTC,CASSGTGYEQYF
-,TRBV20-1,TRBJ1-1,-,TGCAGTGCTAGCTGGAGAGTTAAAGCTTTCTTT,CSASWRVKAFF
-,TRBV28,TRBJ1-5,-,TGTGCCAGCAGTTTCGCAGGGGAAAGTCAGCCCCAGCATTTT,CASSFAGESQPQHF
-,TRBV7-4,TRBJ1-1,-,TGTGCCAGCATCCTTGGGGGCAGGGACACTGAAGCTTTCTTT,CASILGGRDTEAFF
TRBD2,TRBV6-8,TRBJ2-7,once,TGTGCCAGCAGTTCGACCGGAACTAGCGGGGGGGCCACCTACGAGCAGTACTTC,CASSSTGTSGGATYEQYF
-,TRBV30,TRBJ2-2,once,TGTGCCTGGACCGGGTGGTCGAACACCGGGGAGCTGTTTTTT,CAWTGWSNTGELFF
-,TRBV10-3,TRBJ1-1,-,TGTGCCAGCGCCGAGTTCGCGTCGAACACTGAAGCTTTCTTT,CASAEFASNTEAFF
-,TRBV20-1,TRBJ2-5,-,TGCAGTGCCATCACCCGGGAGACCCAGTACTTC,CSAITRETQYF
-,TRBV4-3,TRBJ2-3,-,TGCGCCAGCAGCCAAAGGTGGACAGCCAGCACAGATACGCAGTATTTT,CASSQRWTASTDTQYF
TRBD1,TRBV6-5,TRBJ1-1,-,TGTGCCACCGCTTTTTGGACAGGGTTACCTGAAGCTTTCTTT,CATAFWTGLPEAFF
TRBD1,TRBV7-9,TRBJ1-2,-,TGTGCCAGCAGCCGGACAGGGTGGCGGGGCTACACCTTC,CASSRTGWRGYTF
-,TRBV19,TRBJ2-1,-,TGTGCCAGTAGTATAACGGACTACAATGAGCAGTTCTTC,CASSITDYNEQFF
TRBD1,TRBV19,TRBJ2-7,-,TGTGCCAGTAGTACGACAGGGAATCCGCAAGAGCAGTACTTC,CASSTTGNPQEQYF
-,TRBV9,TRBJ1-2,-,TGTGCCAGCAGCGCCACCTTCGAAGGGGCGGTTGGCTACACCTTC,CASSATFEGAVGYTF
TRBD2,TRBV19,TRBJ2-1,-,TGTGCCAGTAGTATCGGGCGGGGGGACTACAATGAGCAGTTCTTC,CASSIGRGDYNEQFF
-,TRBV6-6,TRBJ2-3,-,TGTGCCAGCAGTTACTCAGGGGGAACAGATACGCAGTATTTT,CASSYSGGTDTQYF
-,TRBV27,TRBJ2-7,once,TGTGCCAGCAGTTTATCGTTGTCCTACGAGCAGTACTTC,CASSLSLSYEQYF
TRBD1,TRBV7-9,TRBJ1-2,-,TGTGCCAGCAGCTCCCCTGGGGGACAGGGGCCCTATGGCTACACCTTC,CASSSPGGQGPYGYTF
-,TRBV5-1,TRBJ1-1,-,TGCGCCAGCAGGGAACCCGGGACACCAAATGAAGCTTTCTTT,CASREPGTPNEAFF